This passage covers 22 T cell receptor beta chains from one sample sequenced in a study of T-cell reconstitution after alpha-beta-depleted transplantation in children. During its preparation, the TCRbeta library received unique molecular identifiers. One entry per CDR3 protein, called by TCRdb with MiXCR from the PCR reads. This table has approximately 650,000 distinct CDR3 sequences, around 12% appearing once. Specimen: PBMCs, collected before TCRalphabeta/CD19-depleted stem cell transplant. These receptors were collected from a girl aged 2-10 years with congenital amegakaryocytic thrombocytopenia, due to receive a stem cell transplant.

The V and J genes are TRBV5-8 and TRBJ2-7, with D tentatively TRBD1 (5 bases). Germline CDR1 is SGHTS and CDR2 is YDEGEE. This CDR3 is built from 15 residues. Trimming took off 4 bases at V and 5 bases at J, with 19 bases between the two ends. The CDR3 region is CASSRRPGFEDEQYF. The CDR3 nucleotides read TGTGCCAGCAGCCGAAGGCCAGGGTTTGAGGACGAGCAGTACTTC.

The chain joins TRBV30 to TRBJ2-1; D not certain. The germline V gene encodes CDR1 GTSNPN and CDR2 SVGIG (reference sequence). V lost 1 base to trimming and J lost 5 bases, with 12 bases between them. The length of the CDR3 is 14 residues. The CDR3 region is CAWSAALWDNEQFF. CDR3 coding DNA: TGTGCCTGGAGTGCGGCACTCTGGGACAATGAGCAGTTCTTC.

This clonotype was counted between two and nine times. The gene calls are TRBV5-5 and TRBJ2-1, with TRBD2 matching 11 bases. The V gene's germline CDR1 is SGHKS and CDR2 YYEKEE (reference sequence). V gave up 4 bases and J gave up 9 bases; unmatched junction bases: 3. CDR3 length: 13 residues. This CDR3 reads CASSTTSGAEQFF. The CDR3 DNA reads TGTGCCAGCAGCACGACTAGCGGGGCTGAGCAGTTCTTC.

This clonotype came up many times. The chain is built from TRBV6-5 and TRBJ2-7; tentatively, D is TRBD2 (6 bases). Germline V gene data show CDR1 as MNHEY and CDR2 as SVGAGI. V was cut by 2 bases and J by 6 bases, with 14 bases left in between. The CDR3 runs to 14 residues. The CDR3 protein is CASSYGGTVAEQYF. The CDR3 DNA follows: TGTGCCAGCAGTTACGGGGGGACTGTCGCCGAGCAGTACTTC.

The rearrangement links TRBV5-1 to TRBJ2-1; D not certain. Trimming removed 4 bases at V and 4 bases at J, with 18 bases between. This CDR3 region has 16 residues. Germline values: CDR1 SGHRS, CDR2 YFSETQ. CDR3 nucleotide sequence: TGCGCCAGCAGCCCTAACCGTCAGATTTCATACAATGAGCAGTTCTTC. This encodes CASSPNRQISYNEQFF. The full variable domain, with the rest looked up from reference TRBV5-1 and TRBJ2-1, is KAGVTQTPRYLIKTRGQQVTLSCSPISGHRSVSWYQQTPGQGLQFLFEYFSETQRNKGNFPGRFSGRQFSNSRSEMNVSTLELGDSALYLCASSPNRQISYNEQFFGPGTRLTVL.

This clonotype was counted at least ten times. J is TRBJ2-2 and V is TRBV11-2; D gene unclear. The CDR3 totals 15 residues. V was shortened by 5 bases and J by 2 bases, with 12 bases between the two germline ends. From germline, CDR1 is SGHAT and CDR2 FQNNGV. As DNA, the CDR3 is TGTGCCAGCAGCCCTACGACCGCTAACACCGGGGAGCTGTTTTTT. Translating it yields CASSPTTANTGELFF. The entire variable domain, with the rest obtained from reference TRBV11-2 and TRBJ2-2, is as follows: EAGVAQSPRYKIIEKRQSVAFWCNPISGHATLYWYQQILGQGPKLLIQFQNNGVVDDSQLPKDRFSAERLKGVDSTLKIQPAKLEDSAVYLCASSPTTANTGELFFGEGSRLTVL.

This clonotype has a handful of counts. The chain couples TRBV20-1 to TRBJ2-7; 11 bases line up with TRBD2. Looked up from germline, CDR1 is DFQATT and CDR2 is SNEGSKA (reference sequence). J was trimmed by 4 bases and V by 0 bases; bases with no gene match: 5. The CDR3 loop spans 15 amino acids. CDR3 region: CSARDTSGSLYEQYF. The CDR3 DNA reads TGCAGTGCTAGAGATACTAGCGGGAGCCTATACGAGCAGTACTTC.

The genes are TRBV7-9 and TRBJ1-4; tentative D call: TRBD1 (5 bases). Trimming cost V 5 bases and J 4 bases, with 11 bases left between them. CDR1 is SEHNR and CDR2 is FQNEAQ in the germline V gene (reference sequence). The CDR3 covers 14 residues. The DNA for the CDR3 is TGTGCCAGCAGCGGGGGACGGGGTAATGAAAAACTGTTTTTT. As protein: CASSGGRGNEKLFF.

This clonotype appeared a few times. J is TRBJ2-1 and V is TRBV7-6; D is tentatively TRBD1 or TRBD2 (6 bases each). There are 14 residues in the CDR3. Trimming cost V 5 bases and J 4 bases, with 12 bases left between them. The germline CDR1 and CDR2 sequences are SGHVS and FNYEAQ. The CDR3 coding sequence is TGTGCCAGCAGCCGGAGGGGACAATACAATGAGCAGTTCTTC. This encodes CASSRRGQYNEQFF.

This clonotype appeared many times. This CDR3 is CASSNSGSSYEQYF. For the CDR3, the DNA is TGTGCCAGCAGCAATAGCGGGAGCTCCTACGAGCAGTACTTC. The chain has TRBV28 and TRBJ2-7; 9 nucleotides match TRBD2. The CDR3 sequence is 14 residues long. Germline V lookup: CDR1 MDHEN, CDR2 SYDVKM. The V and J ends lost 6 bases and 0 bases, in that order; junction bases with no gene match: 3.

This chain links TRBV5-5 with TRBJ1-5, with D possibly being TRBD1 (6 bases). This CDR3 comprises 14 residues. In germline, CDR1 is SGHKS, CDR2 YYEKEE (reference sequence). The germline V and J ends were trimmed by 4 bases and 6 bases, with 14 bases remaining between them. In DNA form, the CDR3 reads TGTGCCAGCAGCGTCGGGACAACGGGTCAGCCCCAGCATTTT. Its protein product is CASSVGTTGQPQHF. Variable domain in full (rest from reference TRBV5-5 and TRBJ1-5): DAGVTQSPTHLIKTRGQQVTLRCSPISGHKSVSWYQQVLGQGPQFIFQYYEKEERGRGNFPDRFSARQFPNYSSELNVNALLLGDSALYLCASSVGTTGQPQHFGDGTRLSIL.

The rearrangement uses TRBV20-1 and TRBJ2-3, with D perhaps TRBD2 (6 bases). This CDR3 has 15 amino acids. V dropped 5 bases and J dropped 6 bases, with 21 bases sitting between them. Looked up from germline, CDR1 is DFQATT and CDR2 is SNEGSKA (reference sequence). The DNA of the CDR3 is TGCAGTGCTGGAGGGCGGAGTTTCTCCGTGGATACGCAGTATTTT. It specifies CSAGGRSFSVDTQYF.

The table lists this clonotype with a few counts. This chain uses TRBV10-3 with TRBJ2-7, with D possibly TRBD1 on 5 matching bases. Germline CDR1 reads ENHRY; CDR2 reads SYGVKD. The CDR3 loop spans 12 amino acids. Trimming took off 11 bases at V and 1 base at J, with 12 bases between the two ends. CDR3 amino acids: CASRAQSYEQYF. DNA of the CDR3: TGTGCCTCCAGGGCACAATCCTACGAGCAGTACTTC.

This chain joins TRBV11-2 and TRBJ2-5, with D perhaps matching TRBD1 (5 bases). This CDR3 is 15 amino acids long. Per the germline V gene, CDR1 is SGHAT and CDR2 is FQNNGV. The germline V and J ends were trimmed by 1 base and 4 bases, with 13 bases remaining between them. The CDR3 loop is CASSLGSLGVETQYF. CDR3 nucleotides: TGTGCCAGCAGCTTAGGAAGTTTAGGGGTAGAGACCCAGTACTTC.

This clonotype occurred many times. In nucleotides, the CDR3 is TGCAGCGTAACAGGCACAGATACGCAGTATTTT. Amino acid sequence: CSVTGTDTQYF. The chain combines TRBV29-1 with TRBJ2-3; D is unresolved. The CDR3 totals 11 residues. V lost 6 bases to trimming and J lost 1 base, with 5 bases between them. The germline V gene has CDR1 SQVTM and CDR2 ANQGSEA.

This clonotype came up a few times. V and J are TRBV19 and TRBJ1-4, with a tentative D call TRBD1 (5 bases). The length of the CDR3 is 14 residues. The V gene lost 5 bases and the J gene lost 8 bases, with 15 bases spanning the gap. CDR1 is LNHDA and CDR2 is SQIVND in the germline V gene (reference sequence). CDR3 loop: CASSPQSPGEKLFF. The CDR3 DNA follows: TGTGCCAGTAGTCCTCAATCCCCAGGGGAAAAACTGTTTTTT.

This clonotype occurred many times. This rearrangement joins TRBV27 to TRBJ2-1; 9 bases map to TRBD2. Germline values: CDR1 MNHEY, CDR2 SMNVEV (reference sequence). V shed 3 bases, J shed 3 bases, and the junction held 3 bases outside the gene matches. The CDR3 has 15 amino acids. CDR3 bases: TGTGCCAGCAGTTTGAATAGCGGGGGCTACAATGAGCAGTTCTTC. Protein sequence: CASSLNSGGYNEQFF.

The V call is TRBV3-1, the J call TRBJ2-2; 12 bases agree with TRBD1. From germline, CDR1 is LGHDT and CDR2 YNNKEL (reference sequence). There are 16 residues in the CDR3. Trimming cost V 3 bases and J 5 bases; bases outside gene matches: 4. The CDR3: CASSQRDRGRTGELFF. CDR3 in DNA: TGTGCCAGCAGCCAGAGGGACAGGGGGCGGACCGGGGAGCTGTTTTTT.

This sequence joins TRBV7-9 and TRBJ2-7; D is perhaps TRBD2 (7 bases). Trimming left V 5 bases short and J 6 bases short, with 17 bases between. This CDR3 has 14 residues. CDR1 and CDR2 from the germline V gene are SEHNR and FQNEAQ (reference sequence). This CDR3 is CASSLPNREGEQYF. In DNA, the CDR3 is TGTGCCAGCAGCCTACCGAACAGGGAGGGCGAGCAGTACTTC.

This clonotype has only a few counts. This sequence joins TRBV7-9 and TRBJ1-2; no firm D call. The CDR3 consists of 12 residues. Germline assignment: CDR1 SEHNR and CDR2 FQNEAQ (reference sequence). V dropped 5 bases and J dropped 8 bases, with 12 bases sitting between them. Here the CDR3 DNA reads TGTGCCAGCAGCCGTGATAAGCCGGGCTACACCTTC. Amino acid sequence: CASSRDKPGYTF.

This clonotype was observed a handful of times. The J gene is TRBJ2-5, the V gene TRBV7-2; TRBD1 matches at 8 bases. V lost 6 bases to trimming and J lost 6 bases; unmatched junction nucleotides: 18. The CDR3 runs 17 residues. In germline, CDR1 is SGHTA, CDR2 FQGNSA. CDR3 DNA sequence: TGTGCCAGCAGTCATGGGACAGGCAACGTACTAAGAAAGACCCAGTACTTC. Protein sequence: CASSHGTGNVLRKTQYF.

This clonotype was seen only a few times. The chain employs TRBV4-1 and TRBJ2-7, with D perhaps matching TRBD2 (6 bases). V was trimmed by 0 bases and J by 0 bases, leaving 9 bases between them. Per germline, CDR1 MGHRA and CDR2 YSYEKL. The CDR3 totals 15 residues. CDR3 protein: CASSQESGYSYEQYF. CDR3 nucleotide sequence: TGCGCCAGCAGCCAAGAAAGCGGGTACTCCTACGAGCAGTACTTC.